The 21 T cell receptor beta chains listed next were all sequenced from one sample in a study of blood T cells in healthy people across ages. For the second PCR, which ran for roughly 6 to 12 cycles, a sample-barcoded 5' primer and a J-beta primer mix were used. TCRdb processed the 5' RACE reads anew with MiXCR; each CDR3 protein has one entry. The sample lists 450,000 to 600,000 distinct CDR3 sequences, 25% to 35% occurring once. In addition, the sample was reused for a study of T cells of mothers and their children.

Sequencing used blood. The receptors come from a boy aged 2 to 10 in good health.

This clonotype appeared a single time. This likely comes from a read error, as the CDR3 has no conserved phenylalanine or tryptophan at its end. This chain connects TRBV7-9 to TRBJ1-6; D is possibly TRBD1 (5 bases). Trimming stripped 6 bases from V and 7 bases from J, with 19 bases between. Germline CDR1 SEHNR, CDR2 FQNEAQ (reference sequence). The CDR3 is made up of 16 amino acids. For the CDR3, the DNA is TGTGCCAGCAGTTCCTCTGGGGGGAGAAGCAATTCACCCCTCCACTCT. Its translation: CASSSSGGRSNSPLHS.

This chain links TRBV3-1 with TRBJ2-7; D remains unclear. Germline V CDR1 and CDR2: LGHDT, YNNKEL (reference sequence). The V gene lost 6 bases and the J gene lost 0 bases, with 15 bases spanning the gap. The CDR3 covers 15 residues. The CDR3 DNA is TGTGCCAGCAGTCAATTTACGGAGCCCTCCTACGAGCAGTACTTC. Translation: CASSQFTEPSYEQYF.

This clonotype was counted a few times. CDR3 protein: CATSLQLGEQYF. The CDR3, as DNA: TGTGCCACCAGCCTCCAATTGGGGGAGCAGTACTTC. The V call is TRBV15, the J call TRBJ2-5; D may be TRBD1 or TRBD2 (5 bases each). The germline gives CDR1 LNHNV, CDR2 YYDKDF (reference sequence). The V gene lost 5 bases and the J gene lost 11 bases, with 15 bases spanning the gap. The CDR3 is 12 amino acids.

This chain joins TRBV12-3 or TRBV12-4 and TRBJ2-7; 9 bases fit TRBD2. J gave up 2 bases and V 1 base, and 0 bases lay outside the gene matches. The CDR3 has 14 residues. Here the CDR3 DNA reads TGTGCCAGCAGTTTAGGGACTAGCGCCTACGAGCAGTACTTC. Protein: CASSLGTSAYEQYF.

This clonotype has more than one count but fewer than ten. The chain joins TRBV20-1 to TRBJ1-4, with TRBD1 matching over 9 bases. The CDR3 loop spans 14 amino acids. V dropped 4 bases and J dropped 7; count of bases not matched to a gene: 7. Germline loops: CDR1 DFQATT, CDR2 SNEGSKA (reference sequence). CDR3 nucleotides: TGCAGTGCTACCCCGGGACAGGGTGGTGAAAAACTGTTTTTT. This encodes CSATPGQGGEKLFF.

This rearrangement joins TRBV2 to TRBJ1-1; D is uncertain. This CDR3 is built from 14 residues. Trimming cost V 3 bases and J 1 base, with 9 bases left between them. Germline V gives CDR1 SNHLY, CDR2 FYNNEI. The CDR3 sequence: CASSEALPNTEAFF. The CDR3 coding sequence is TGTGCCAGCAGTGAGGCGCTTCCGAACACTGAAGCTTTCTTT.

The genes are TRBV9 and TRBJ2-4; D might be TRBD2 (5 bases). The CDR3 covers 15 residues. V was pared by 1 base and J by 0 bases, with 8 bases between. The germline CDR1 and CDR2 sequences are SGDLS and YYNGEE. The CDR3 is CASSVKGLAKNIQYF. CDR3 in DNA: TGTGCCAGCAGCGTAAAAGGACTAGCCAAAAACATTCAGTACTTC.

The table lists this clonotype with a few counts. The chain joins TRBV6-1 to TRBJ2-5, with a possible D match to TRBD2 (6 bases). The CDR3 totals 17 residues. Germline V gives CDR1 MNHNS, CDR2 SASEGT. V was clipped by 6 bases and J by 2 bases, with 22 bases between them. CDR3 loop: CASSQSLAAVRQETQYF. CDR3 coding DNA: TGTGCCAGCAGCCAGTCACTAGCTGCGGTAAGGCAAGAGACCCAGTACTTC.

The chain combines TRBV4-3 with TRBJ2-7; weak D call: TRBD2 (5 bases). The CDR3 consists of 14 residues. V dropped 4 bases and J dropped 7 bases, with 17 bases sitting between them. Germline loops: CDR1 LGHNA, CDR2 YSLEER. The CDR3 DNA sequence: TGCGCCAGCAGCCCACGGAGGATGGCTAGTGAGCAGTACTTC. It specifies CASSPRRMASEQYF.

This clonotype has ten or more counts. The CDR3 DNA sequence: TGTGCCAGCAGTACGGACTCTGGGGCCAACGTCCTGACTTTC. Translating it yields CASSTDSGANVLTF. The gene calls are TRBV6-2 or TRBV6-3 and TRBJ2-6, with D unclear. V shed 5 bases and J shed 0 bases, with 5 bases lying between them. The CDR3 is 14 amino acids. The germline gives CDR1 MNHEY, CDR2 SVGEGT.

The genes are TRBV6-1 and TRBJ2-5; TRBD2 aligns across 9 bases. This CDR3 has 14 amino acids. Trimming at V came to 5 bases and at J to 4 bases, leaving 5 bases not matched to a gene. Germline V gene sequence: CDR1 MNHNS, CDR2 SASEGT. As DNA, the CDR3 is TGTGCCAGCAGTTGCTGCGGGGGGGCAGAGACCCAGTACTTC. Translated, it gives CASSCCGGAETQYF.

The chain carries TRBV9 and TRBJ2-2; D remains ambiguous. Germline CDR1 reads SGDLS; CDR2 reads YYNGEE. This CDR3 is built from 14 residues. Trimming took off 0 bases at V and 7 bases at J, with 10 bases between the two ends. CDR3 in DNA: TGTGCCAGCAGCGTAGGCCCTCTCCTCGGGGAGCTGTTTTTT. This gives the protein CASSVGPLLGELFF.

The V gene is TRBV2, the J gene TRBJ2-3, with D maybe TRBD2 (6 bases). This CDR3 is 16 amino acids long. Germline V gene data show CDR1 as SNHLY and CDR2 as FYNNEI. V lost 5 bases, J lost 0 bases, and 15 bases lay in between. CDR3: CASSPEGPLSTDTQYF. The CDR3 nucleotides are TGTGCCAGCAGTCCGGAGGGCCCCCTCAGCACAGATACGCAGTATTTT.

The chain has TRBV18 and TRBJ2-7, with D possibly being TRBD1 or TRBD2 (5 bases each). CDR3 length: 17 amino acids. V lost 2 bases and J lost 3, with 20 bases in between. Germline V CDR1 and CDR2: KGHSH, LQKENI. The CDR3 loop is CASSPRRRDGESYEQYF. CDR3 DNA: TGTGCCAGCTCACCAAGGCGCCGGGACGGCGAGAGCTACGAGCAGTACTTC.

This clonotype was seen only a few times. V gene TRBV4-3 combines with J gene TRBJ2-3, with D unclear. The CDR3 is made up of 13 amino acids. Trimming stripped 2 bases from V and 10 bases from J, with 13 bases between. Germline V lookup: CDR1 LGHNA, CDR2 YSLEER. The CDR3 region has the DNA TGCGCCAGCAGCCAACAAGGTAGTCTGGCGCAGTATTTT. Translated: CASSQQGSLAQYF.

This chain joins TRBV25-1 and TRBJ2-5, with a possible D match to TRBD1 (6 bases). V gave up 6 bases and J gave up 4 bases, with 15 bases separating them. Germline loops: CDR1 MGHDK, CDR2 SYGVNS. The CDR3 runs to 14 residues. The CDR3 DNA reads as TGTGCCAGCAGCTTAAACAGGGTGGGAGAGACCCAGTACTTC. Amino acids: CASSLNRVGETQYF.

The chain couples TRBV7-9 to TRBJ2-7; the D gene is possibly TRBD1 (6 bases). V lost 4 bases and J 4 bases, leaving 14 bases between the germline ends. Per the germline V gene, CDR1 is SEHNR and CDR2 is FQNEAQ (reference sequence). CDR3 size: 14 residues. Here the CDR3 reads CASSSTQGPYEQYF. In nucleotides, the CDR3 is TGTGCCAGCAGCTCCACACAGGGTCCATACGAGCAGTACTTC.

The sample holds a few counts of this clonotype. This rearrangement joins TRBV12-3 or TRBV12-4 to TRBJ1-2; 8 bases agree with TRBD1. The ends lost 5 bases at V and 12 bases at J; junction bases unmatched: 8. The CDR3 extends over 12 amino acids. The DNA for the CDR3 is TGTGCCAGCAGTGTGCTTGGACAGGGCCACACCTTC. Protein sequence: CASSVLGQGHTF.

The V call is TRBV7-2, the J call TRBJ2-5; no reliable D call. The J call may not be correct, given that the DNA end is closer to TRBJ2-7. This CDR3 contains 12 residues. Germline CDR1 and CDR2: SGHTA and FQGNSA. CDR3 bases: TGTGCCAGCAGCTTAGACGTAGGCGAGCAGTACTTC. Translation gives CASSLDVGEQYF.

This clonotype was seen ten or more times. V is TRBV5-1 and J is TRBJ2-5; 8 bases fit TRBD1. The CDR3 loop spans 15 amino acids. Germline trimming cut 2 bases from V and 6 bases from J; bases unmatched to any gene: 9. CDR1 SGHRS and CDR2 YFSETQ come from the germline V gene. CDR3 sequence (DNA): TGCGCCAGCAGCTTTTCCCCGGACAGGGAGAAGACCCAGTACTTC. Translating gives CASSFSPDREKTQYF.

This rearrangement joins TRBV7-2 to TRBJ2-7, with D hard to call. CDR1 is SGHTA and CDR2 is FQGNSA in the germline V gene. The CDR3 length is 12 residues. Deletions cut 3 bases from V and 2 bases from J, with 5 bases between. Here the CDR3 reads CASSFLPYEQYF. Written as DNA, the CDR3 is TGTGCCAGCAGCTTCTTACCCTACGAGCAGTACTTC. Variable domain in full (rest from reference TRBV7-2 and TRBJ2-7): GAGVSQSPSNKVTEKGKDVELRCDPISGHTALYWYRQSLGQGLEFLIYFQGNSAPDKSGLPSDRFSAERTGGSVSTLTIQRTQQEDSAVYLCASSFLPYEQYFGPGTRLTVT.